A single sample is the source of the 3 T cell receptor beta chains below, sequenced in a study of monozygotic twins with inflammatory bowel disease. TCRdb reprocessed the 5' RACE reads; each CDR3 protein has one entry and no DNA is given. Its table lists some 330,000 distinct CDR3 sequences. Sequencing was performed on blood. Every receptor here comes from a human donor with ulcerative colitis or Crohn's disease, or a healthy co-twin of an affected twin (not recorded which).

The V gene is TRBV2, the J gene TRBJ2-7; TCRdb indicates TRBD1, and absent DNA this call remains unverified. The CDR3 is 15 amino acids. Germline V CDR1 and CDR2: SNHLY, FYNNEI. The CDR3 spells CASSDRQAGDNEQYF.

The rearrangement links TRBV7-2 to TRBJ2-2. CDR1 and CDR2 (germline): SGHTA, FQGNSA. The CDR3 is made up of 15 amino acids. The CDR3 is CASSPRLGNTGELFF.

The rearrangement joins TRBV23-1 to TRBJ2-7; the TCRdb D gene call, TRBD1, has no DNA to confirm it. TRBV23-1 carries the ORF label, with uncertain function. The CDR3 totals 14 residues. The CDR3 loop is CASSRRDRYDEQYF.